The T cell receptor beta chain under discussion was sequenced for a study of beta chain features in type 1 diabetes. In germline, CDR1 is MNHEY, CDR2 SMNVEV (reference sequence). The CDR3 length is 15 residues. With V trimmed by 8 bases and J by 7 bases, 12 bases remained unmatched. Sequencing targeted expressed TCRB transcripts, as all isolated RNA had been reverse transcribed. Sequencing was performed with immunoSEQ multiplex PCR; in TCRdb, only in-frame clones are kept and a portion is missing. Of hundreds of thousands of clones in the sample, over 7% were seen once. Concerning this clone itself: Antigen unknown.

Study-wide findings and caveats: Across all four CD4+ subsets, people with type 1 diabetes showed modestly shorter TCRB CDR3s.

Specimen: central memory CD4+ T cells from blood. The chain employs TRBV27 and TRBJ2-3; 10 bases fit TRBD2. This sequence was found in a young man with type 1 diabetes. The CDR3 sequence is CASLASGGRGNTQYF. The CDR3 DNA reads TGTGCCAGCCTCGCTAGCGGGGGCCGTGGAAATACGCAGTATTTT.